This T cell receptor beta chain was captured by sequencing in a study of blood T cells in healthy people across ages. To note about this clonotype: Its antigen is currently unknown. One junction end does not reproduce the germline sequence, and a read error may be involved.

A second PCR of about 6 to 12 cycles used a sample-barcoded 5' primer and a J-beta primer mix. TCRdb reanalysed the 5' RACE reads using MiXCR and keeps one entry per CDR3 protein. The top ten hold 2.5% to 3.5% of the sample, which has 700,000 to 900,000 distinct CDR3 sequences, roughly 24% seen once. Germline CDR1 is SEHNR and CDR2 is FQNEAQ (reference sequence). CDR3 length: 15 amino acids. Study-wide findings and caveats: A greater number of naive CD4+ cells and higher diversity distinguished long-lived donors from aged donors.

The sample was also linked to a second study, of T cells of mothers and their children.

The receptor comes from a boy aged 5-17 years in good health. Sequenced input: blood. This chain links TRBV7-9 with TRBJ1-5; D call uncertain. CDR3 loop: CSSSLVGQSNQPQHF. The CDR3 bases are TGTTCCAGCAGCTTAGTAGGCCAGAGCAATCAGCCCCAGCATTTT. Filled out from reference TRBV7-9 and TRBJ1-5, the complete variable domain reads DTGVSQNPRHKITKRGQNVTFRCDPISEHNRLYWYRQTLGQGPEFLTYFQNEAQLEKSRLLSDRFSAERPKGSFSTLEIQRTEQGDSAMYLCSSSLVGQSNQPQHFGDGTRLSIL.